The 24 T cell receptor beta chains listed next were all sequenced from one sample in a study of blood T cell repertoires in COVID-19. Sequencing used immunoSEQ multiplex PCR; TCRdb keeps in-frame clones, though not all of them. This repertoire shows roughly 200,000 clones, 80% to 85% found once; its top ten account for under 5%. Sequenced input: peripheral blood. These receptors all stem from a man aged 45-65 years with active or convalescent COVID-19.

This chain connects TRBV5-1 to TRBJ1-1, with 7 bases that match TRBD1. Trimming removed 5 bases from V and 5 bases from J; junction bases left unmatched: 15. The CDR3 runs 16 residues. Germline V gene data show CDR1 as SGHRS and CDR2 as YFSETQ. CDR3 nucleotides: TGCGCCAGCAGTCTCGTGGCACAGGGGATGGGAACTGAAGCTTTCTTT. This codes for CASSLVAQGMGTEAFF.

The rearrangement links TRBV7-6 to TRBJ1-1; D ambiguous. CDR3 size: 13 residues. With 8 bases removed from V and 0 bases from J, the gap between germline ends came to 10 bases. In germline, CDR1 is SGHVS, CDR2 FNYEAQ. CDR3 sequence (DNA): TGTGCCAGCGGAGCGGGGATGAACACTGAAGCTTTCTTT. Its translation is CASGAGMNTEAFF.

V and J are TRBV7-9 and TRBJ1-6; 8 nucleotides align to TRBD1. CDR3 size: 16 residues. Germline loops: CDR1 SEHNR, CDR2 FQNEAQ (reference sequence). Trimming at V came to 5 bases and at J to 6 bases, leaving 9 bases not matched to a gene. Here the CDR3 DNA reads TGTGCCAGCAGCCTACGGACAGGGATTCGTAATTCACCCCTCCACTTT. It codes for CASSLRTGIRNSPLHF.

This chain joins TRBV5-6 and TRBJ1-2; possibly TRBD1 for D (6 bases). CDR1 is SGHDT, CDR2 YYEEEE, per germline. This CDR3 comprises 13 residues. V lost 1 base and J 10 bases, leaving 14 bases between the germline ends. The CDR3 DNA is TGTGCCAGCAGCTTGACCTTACGGACAGTCTACACCTTC. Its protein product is CASSLTLRTVYTF.

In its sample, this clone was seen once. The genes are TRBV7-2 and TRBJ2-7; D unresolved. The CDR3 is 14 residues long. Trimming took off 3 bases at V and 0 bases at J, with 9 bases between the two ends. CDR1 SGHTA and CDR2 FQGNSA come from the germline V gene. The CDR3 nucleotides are TGTGCCAGCAGCTTGGCACCGAACTCCTACGAGCAGTACTTC. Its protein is CASSLAPNSYEQYF.

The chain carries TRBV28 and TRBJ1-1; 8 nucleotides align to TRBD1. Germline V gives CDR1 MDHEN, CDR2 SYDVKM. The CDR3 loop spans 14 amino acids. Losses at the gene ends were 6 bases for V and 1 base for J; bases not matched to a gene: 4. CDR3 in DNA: TGTGCCAGCAGAATGACAGGGGAGAACACTGAAGCTTTCTTT. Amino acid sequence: CASRMTGENTEAFF.

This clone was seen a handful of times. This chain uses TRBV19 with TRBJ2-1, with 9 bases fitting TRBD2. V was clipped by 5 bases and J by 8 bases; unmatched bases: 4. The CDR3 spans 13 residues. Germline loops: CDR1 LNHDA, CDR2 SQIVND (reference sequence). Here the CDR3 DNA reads TGTGCCAGTAGTGGACTAGCGTACGATGAGCAGTTCTTC. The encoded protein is CASSGLAYDEQFF.

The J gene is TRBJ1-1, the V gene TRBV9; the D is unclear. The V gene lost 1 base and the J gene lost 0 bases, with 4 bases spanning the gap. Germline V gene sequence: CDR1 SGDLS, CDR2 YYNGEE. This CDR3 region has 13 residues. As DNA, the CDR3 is TGTGCCAGCAGCGTATCGGTGAACACTGAAGCTTTCTTT. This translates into CASSVSVNTEAFF.

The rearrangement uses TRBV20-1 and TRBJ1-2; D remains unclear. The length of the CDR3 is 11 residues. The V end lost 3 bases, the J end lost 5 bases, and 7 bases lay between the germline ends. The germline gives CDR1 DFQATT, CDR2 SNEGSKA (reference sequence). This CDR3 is CSARSEYGYTF. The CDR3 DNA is TGCAGTGCTAGGAGTGAGTATGGCTACACCTTC.

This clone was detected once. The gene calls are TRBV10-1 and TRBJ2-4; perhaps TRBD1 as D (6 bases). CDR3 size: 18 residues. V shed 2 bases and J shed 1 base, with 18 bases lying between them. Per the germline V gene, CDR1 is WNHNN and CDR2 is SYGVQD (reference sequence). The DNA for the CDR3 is TGCGCCAGCAGTGAGAGGGTCCGAGAGGGGGAGGCCAAAAACATTCAGTACTTC. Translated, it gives CASSERVREGEAKNIQYF.

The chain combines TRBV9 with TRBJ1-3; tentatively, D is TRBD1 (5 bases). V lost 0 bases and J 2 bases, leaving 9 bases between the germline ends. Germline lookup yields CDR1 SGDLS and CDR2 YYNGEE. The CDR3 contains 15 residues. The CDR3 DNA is TGTGCCAGCAGCGTAGGCCAGGGAACTGGAAACACCATATATTTT. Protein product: CASSVGQGTGNTIYF.

The DNA of the CDR3 is TGCAGTGCTAGTAGGGCTAGCGGGGGTTACAATGAGCAGTTCTTC. Translating gives CSASRASGGYNEQFF. The chain employs TRBV20-1 and TRBJ2-1; TRBD2 matches 10 bases. Trimming removed 3 bases from V and 4 bases from J; junction bases left unmatched: 6. Germline lookup yields CDR1 DFQATT and CDR2 SNEGSKA (reference sequence). This CDR3 is built from 15 residues.

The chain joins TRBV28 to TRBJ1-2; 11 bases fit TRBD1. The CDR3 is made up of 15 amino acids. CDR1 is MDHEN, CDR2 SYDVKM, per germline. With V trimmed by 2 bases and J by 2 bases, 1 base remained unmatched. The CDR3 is CASSLGTGGNYGYTF. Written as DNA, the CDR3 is TGTGCCAGCAGTTTAGGGACAGGGGGAAACTATGGCTACACCTTC.

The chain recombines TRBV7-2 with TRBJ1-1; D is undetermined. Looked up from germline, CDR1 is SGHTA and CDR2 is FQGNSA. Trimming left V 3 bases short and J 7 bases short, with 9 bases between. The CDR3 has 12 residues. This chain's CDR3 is CASSFQYSEAFF. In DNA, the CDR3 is TGTGCCAGCAGCTTCCAATACAGTGAAGCTTTCTTT. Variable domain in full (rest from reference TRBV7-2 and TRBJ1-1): GAGVSQSPSNKVTEKGKDVELRCDPISGHTALYWYRQSLGQGLEFLIYFQGNSAPDKSGLPSDRFSAERTGGSVSTLTIQRTQQEDSAVYLCASSFQYSEAFFGQGTRLTVV.

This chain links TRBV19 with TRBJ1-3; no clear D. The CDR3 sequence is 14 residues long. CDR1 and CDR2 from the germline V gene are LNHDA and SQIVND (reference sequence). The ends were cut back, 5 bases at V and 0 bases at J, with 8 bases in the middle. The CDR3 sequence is CASSPSVSGNTIYF. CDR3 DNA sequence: TGTGCCAGTAGTCCAAGCGTCTCTGGAAACACCATATATTTT.

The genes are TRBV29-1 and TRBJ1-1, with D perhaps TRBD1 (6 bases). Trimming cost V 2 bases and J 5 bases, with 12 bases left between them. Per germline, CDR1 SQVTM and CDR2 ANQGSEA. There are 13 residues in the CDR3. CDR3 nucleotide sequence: TGCAGCGTTGAATGGGGGCTCGAGACTGAAGCTTTCTTT. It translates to CSVEWGLETEAFF.

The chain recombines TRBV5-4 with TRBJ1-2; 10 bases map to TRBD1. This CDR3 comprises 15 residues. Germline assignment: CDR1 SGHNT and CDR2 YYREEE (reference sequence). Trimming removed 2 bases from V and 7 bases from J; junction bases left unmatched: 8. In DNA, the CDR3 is TGTGCCAGCAGCTTCCCCGTGACAGGGGGCTCTGGCTACACCTTC. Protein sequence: CASSFPVTGGSGYTF.

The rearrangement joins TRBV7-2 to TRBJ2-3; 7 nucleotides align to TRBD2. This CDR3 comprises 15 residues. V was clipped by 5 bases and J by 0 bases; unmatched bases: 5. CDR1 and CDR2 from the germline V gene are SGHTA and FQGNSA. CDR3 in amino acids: CASSQGLTSTDTQYF. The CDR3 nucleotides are TGTGCCAGCAGCCAGGGACTAACTAGCACAGATACGCAGTATTTT. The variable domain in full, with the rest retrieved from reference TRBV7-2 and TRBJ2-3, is GAGVSQSPSNKVTEKGKDVELRCDPISGHTALYWYRQSLGQGLEFLIYFQGNSAPDKSGLPSDRFSAERTGGSVSTLTIQRTQQEDSAVYLCASSQGLTSTDTQYFGPGTRLTVL.

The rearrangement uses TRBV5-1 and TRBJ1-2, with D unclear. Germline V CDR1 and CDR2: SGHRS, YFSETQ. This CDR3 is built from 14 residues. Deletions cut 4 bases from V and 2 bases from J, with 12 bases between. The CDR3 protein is CASSIEGGNYGYTF. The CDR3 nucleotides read TGCGCCAGCAGCATCGAGGGCGGAAACTATGGCTACACCTTC.

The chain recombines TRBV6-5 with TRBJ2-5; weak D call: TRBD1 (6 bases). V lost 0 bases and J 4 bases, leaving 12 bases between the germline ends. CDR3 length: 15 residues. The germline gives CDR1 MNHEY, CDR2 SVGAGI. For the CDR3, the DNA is TGTGCCAGCAGTTACTCCCCCCGGACAGTAGAGACCCAGTACTTC. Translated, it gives CASSYSPRTVETQYF.

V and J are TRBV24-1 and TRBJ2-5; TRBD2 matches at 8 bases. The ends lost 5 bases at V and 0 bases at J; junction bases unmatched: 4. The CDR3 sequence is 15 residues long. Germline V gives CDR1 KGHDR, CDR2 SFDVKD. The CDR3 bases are TGTGCCACCAGTGGCCCGGGAGGGGACCAAGAGACCCAGTACTTC. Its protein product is CATSGPGGDQETQYF.

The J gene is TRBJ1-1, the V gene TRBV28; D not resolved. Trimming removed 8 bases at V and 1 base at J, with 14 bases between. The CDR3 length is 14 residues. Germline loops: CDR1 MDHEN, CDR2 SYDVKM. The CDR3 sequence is CASSIQRENTEAFF. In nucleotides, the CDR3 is TGTGCCAGCTCGATACAGAGGGAGAACACTGAAGCTTTCTTT.

The CDR3 loop is CASSEEGSGAWEQYF. The CDR3 DNA sequence: TGTGCCAGCAGTGAAGAGGGGTCAGGGGCGTGGGAGCAGTACTTC. The V gene is TRBV6-8, the J gene TRBJ2-7, with D possibly TRBD1 on 6 matching bases. The CDR3 contains 15 residues. Germline V CDR1 and CDR2: MNHGY, SAAAGT. The ends were cut back, 5 bases at V and 7 bases at J, with 21 bases in the middle.

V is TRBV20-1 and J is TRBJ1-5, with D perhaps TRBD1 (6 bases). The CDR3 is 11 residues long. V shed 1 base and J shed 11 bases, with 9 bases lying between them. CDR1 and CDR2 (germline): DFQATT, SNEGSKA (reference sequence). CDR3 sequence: CSARVDRSQHF. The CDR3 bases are TGCAGTGCTAGAGTCGACAGGTCCCAGCATTTT.